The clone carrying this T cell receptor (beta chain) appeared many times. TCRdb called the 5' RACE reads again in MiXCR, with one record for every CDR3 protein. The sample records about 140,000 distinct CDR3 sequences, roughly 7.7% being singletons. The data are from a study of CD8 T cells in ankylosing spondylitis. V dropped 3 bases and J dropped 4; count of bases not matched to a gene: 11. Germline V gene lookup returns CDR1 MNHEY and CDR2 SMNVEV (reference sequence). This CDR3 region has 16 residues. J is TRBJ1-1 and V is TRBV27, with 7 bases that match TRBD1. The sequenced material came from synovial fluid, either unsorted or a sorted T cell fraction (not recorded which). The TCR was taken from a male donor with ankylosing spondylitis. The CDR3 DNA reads TGTGCCAGCAGTTTGGGACAGCCCGGGGGCGGCACTGAAGCTTTCTTT. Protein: CASSLGQPGGGTEAFF.